The entry that follows covers one T cell receptor (beta chain) sequence. The antigen remains unidentified. This entry comes from a study of radiation and T cells in renal cell carcinoma. Some clones are missing from TCRdb's copy, which holds only in-frame ones; the method was immunoSEQ multiplex PCR. The data contain fewer than 45,000 clones, about 84% of them singletons. Noted time point: blood 4 weeks post-SBRT, at nephrectomy. Documented treatment: 15 Gy SBRT to primary tumor, nephrectomy 4 weeks later. Serial blood draws occurred at baseline and 2 and 4 weeks post-SBRT. The study, taken as a whole, reports: Top tumor clonotypes rose in blood 2 weeks post-radiation, then contracted. Baseline intratumoral clonotype presence is unknown without pretreatment biopsies.

This CDR3 region has 11 residues. Germline CDR1 is MDHEN and CDR2 is SYDVKM. V shed 10 bases and J shed 5 bases, with 11 bases lying between them. This sample comprised blood, obtained from a patient whose treatment included radiotherapy and nephrectomy. This clonotype originated in a woman in her 70s with renal cell carcinoma. The chain employs TRBV28 and TRBJ2-5; no firm D call. The CDR3 protein is CAILIGETQYF. The CDR3 nucleotides are TGTGCCATCCTTATCGGGGAGACCCAGTACTTC. The whole variable domain, filled in from reference TRBV28 and TRBJ2-5, reads DVKVTQSSRYLVKRTGEKVFLECVQDMDHENMFWYRQDPGLGLRLIYFSYDVKMKEKGDIPEGYSVSREKKERFSLILESASTNQTSMYLCAILIGETQYFGPGTRLLVL.